Described below is a single T cell receptor (beta chain) sequence and its context. It lacks a known antigen. Base qualities are not recorded, but no much larger clone differs from it by a single base. Other DNA sequences of this sample code for an identical CDR3. TCR CDR3 regions were amplified from genomic DNA by multiplex PCR using the deep immunoSEQ assay. Genomic DNA extracted from each cell subset was distributed evenly over all wells of several immunoSEQ 96-well plates, and each plate served as one replicate. Each replicate PCR for sorted subsets received about 220 ng genomic DNA, equal to about 30,000 T cell genomes. Purified libraries were measured with a Qubit 3.0 fluorometer, size-checked on a Bioanalyzer 2100, and measured again with the KAPA Library Quantification kit. Every immunoSEQ 96-well plate was sequenced on a dedicated single-read 150-cycle Illumina NextSeq 550 flow cell. In the paper's pipeline: Because the immunoSEQ output held only junctional sequences and lacked quality scores, the filtering could not match the filtering applied to full-length reads. To assign V/J genes and CDR3, sequences were annotated against IMGT germline references using PyIR, a Python wrapper for IgBLAST v1.9. Reads were filtered out if the reads had weak V/J assignments (E-value above 1e-6), no CDR3, stop codons, out-of-frame junctions, or ambiguous translated residues. V3J clonotypes were defined as sequences sharing an identical inferred V gene, J gene, and CDR3 amino acid sequence. To compute the percentage overlap between repertoires, the number of shared unique clonotypes was divided by the size of the smaller repertoire. Three approaches were used to assess repertoire richness: RTK rarefaction, the Chao1 estimator, and Recon v2.1 estimates of unobserved clonotypes. OLGA was used to compute generation probabilities for all TCRbeta clonotypes that the gDNA method yielded from several donors. Imported from immuneACCESS, the table was reduced by TCRdb to in-frame sequences with V and J called. These copies leave out some clones; in studies compared against another copy, an unresolved V gene accounts for under half, and the cause of the remainder is not known. Clone size and V and J calls were adopted from that table, with D and trimming inferred from the DNA. The sample yields 2 million to 2.5 million clones; approximately 90% were counted once. The top ten hold 0.37% of the sample.

V loses 3 bases of germline sequence and J loses 0 bases, and the interval between the two ends is 6 bases. Inclusive of the bounding cysteine and phenylalanine, the CDR3 is 15 residues long. The DNA shown is the 45-base CDR3, in frame from base 1. Via the germline V gene (reference sequence), CDR1 is LNHDA and CDR2 SQIVND. This specimen belongs to a study of shared clonotypes between healthy human individuals (dated by TCRdb to the early 2020s). As for the study more broadly: Three men and a couple of women, aged 18 to 49 years, made up the cohort. To estimate repertoire size and how much clonotype sharing occurs between individuals, the study deeply sequenced the blood TCR repertoires of roughly 5 healthy adults. To increase sequencing depth and limit assay-specific biases, TCR repertoire library preparation and sequencing were carried out by different laboratories using diverse techniques. For each donor, three plates each were used for CD4 naive and CD4 memory, two plates were used for CD8 naive, and one plate was used for CD8 memory. Between about 0.9 and 10 billion PBMCs per donor were obtained by leukapheresis.

Points the paper makes about the study in general: Even with the large sequencing depth, rarefaction of the sorted-subset datasets indicated that sequencing was incomplete. Estimated clonotype richness was generally larger for naive than for memory subsets. Sampling was limited to blood, and TCR repertoires in tissue likely differ from TCR repertoires in blood. Compared with non-shared clonotypes, the clonotypes found in all four sorted-subset donors had higher generation probabilities. Based on pairwise subsampling, the degree of clonotype sharing among donors was expected to be affected by sequencing depth. About 5% of naive CD4, around 3.6% of naive CD8, around 2.3% of memory CD4, and 0.35% to 0.4% of memory CD8 clonotypes were shared across several donors. The small number of donors limited the genetic and exposure-history diversity represented.

Donors were healthy HIV-negative adults with no recently reported acute infections or vaccinations. Only Caucasian adults living in Nashville, Tennessee, USA were represented among the donors. CD4+ T cells were enriched through magnetic negative selection, after which naive cells were positively selected on CD45RA and the remaining negative fraction served as the memory subset. Blood was collected by leukapheresis, and PBMCs were isolated by Ficoll-Histopaque density gradient centrifugation and then cryopreserved in liquid nitrogen vapor phase. Purity and quantity of every magnetically sorted T cell population were checked by analytical flow cytometry. Genomic DNA was isolated from each sorted fraction and quantified by UV absorbance on a Nanodrop 2000c.

The TCR was taken from a young man in good health. Some clones in this sample may be carry-over from other donors' samples. The chain uses TRBV19 and TRBJ2-6, with the D gene call left open. The sample was naive CD4+ T cells from PBMCs. Taken with the paper, the label for cell subset or site translates to: CD45RA+ positively selected. The nucleotide sequence is given as TGTGCCAGTAGTATGGGGAACTCTGGGGCCAACGTCCTGACTTTC. Its product reads: CASSMGNSGANVLTF.